This is a list of T cell receptor beta chains from one sample in a study of blood T cell repertoires in COVID-19. Data came from immunoSEQ multiplex PCR; TCRdb stores just in-frame clones and leaves some out. The table records 100,000 to 150,000 clones, roughly 80% of them present only once. The sequenced sample consisted of peripheral blood. These receptors were obtained from a human donor in a cohort sampled during active COVID-19. Each CDR3 is given with its conserved first and last residue. The D gene is left open where the match is weak. Clone size, where shown, is once, few, many, or a class for clones that have expanded.

j_gene: TRBJ2-6
abundance: -
v_gene: TRBV3-1/TRBV3-2
d_gene: -
CDR3nt: TGTGCCAGCAGCCTCGGTGGCGGGTCTGGGGCCAACGTCCTGACTTTC
CDR3aa: CASSLGGGSGANVLTF

j_gene: TRBJ2-7
abundance: -
v_gene: TRBV19
d_gene: TRBD2
CDR3nt: TGTGCCAGTAGTTCTTATATGACTAGCGGAACCTACGAGCAGTACTTC
CDR3aa: CASSSYMTSGTYEQYF

j_gene: TRBJ1-2
abundance: -
v_gene: TRBV5-1
d_gene: -
CDR3nt: TGCGCCAGCAGCTTGGCCGGGGATGGCTACACCTTC
CDR3aa: CASSLAGDGYTF

j_gene: TRBJ1-2
abundance: -
v_gene: TRBV6-5
d_gene: -
CDR3nt: TGTGCCAGCATAGGGGAGGGTGGCTACACCTTC
CDR3aa: CASIGEGGYTF

j_gene: TRBJ1-6
abundance: few
v_gene: TRBV4-2
d_gene: -
CDR3nt: TGTGCCAGCATGTCGGAGGCCTATAATTCACCCCTCCACTTT
CDR3aa: CASMSEAYNSPLHF

j_gene: TRBJ2-1
abundance: -
v_gene: TRBV18
d_gene: -
CDR3nt: TGTGCCAGCTCCCCGGACGGGGATGAGCAGTTCTTC
CDR3aa: CASSPDGDEQFF

j_gene: TRBJ1-5
abundance: -
v_gene: TRBV28
d_gene: -
CDR3nt: TGTGCCAGCAGTTGGGTGGGGGAGGATCAGCCCCAGCATTTT
CDR3aa: CASSWVGEDQPQHF

j_gene: TRBJ1-5
abundance: -
v_gene: TRBV19
d_gene: -
CDR3nt: TGTGCCAGTAGTATAGAGTCGGGTTTTCCCCAGCATTTT
CDR3aa: CASSIESGFPQHF

j_gene: TRBJ2-7
abundance: -
v_gene: TRBV19
d_gene: -
CDR3nt: TGTGCCAGTAGTATATCACGTAGAGGCGAGCAGTACTTC
CDR3aa: CASSISRRGEQYF

j_gene: TRBJ1-5
abundance: once
v_gene: TRBV18
d_gene: -
CDR3nt: TGTGCCAGCTCACCAAAGGGGCATAGCAATCAGCCCCAGCATTTT
CDR3aa: CASSPKGHSNQPQHF

j_gene: TRBJ2-7
abundance: -
v_gene: TRBV2
d_gene: -
CDR3nt: TGTGCCAGCAGTGAAGCGGCACCAATGACCTACGAGCAGTACTTC
CDR3aa: CASSEAAPMTYEQYF

j_gene: TRBJ1-3
abundance: few
v_gene: TRBV28
d_gene: -
CDR3nt: TGTGCCAGCAGTGCTACAGGGTATTCAGGAAACACCATATATTTT
CDR3aa: CASSATGYSGNTIYF

j_gene: TRBJ2-1
abundance: -
v_gene: TRBV5-1
d_gene: TRBD1
CDR3nt: TGCGCCAGCAGCTTGACCCGAGGACAGGGCTCCTACAATGAGCAGTTCTTC
CDR3aa: CASSLTRGQGSYNEQFF

j_gene: TRBJ2-7
abundance: -
v_gene: TRBV29-1
d_gene: -
CDR3nt: TGCAGCGTTGGCAGGGACTCCTACGAGCAGTACTTC
CDR3aa: CSVGRDSYEQYF